Below, 5 T cell receptor beta chains from the same sample are listed, as sequenced in a study of cytomegalovirus exposure and HLA in healthy donors. This PCR relied on a set of 60 Vbeta primers and 13 Jbeta primers. Sequencing was performed with immunoSEQ multiplex PCR; in TCRdb, only in-frame clones are kept and a portion is missing. The repertoire holds 150,000 to 200,000 clones, 77% seen once, with approximately 1.6% in the top ten. The specimen sequenced was PBMCs. These receptors all stem from a woman younger than 45 in good health and CMV-seronegative.

The chain is built from TRBV5-6 and TRBJ1-1; 10 bases match TRBD1. The germline V gene has CDR1 SGHDT and CDR2 YYEEEE. The CDR3 is made up of 15 amino acids. The V gene end was trimmed by 5 bases and the J gene end by 3 bases; junction bases not matched to a gene: 7. In DNA form, the CDR3 reads TGTGCCAGCAGTTATGCGACAGGGGGCTACACTGAAGCTTTCTTT. Translation gives CASSYATGGYTEAFF.

The chain uses TRBV6-5 and TRBJ1-2; D may be TRBD1 (6 bases). Per germline, CDR1 MNHEY and CDR2 SVGAGI. The ends were cut back, 0 bases at V and 5 bases at J, with 16 bases in the middle. The CDR3 spans 16 residues. The CDR3 DNA sequence: TGTGCCAGCAGTTACTCATCAGGGGTCGGGTCTTATGGCTACACCTTC. Translating it yields CASSYSSGVGSYGYTF.

The chain has TRBV19 and TRBJ1-3; D remains unclear. V was pared by 5 bases and J by 1 base, with 6 bases between. There are 13 residues in the CDR3. Looked up from germline, CDR1 is LNHDA and CDR2 is SQIVND (reference sequence). The CDR3, as DNA: TGTGCCAGTAGTCAATCATCTGGAAACACCATATATTTT. Translating gives CASSQSSGNTIYF.

The V gene is TRBV7-2, the J gene TRBJ2-5; 11 positions match TRBD1. The V gene end was trimmed by 3 bases and the J gene end by 7 bases; junction bases not matched to a gene: 7. Germline values: CDR1 SGHTA, CDR2 FQGNSA. This CDR3 is 15 amino acids long. CDR3 nucleotide sequence: TGTGCCAGCAGCTTTAGGACAGGGGGCTTGGGGACCCAGTACTTC. Translation gives CASSFRTGGLGTQYF.

V gene TRBV4-2 combines with J gene TRBJ2-6, with D possibly TRBD1 on 6 matching bases. V was pared by 3 bases and J by 3 bases, with 9 bases between. In germline, CDR1 is LGHNA, CDR2 YNFKEQ. The CDR3 contains 15 residues. CDR3 sequence: CASSHGQFGANVLTF. The CDR3 coding sequence is TGTGCCAGCAGCCACGGACAGTTTGGGGCCAACGTCCTGACTTTC.